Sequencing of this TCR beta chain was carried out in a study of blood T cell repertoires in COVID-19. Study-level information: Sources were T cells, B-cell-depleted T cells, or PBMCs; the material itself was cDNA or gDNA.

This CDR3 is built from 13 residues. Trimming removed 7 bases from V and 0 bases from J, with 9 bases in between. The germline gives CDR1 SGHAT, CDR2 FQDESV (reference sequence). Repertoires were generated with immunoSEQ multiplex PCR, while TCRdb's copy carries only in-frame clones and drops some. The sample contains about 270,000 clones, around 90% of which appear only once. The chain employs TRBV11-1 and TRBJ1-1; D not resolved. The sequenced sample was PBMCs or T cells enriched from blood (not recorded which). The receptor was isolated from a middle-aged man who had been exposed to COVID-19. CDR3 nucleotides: TGTGCCAGCAACCCGCGGGTGAACACTGAAGCTTTCTTT. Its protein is CASNPRVNTEAFF.